These 16 T cell receptor beta chains were sequenced from one sample in a study of T cell repertoires in cytomegalovirus infection. TCRdb passed the reads through MiXCR, listing each CDR3 protein once. Altogether about 900,000 distinct CDR3 sequences are present, around 32% being singletons, with the ten largest covering around 15%. Antigen specificity for these receptors is unknown. The source was cultured CD8+ T cells from PBMCs, collected from culture after CMV antigen stimulation. Receptor source: a human donor in good health (CMV status not recorded). Some clones in this sample may be carry-over from other donors' samples.

As DNA, the CDR3 is TGTGCCAGCAGCTCCCGACAGGGGCGAGCCTACGAGCAGTACTTC. Amino acids: CASSSRQGRAYEQYF. The chain has TRBV11-2 and TRBJ2-7, with 8 bases that match TRBD1. This CDR3 comprises 15 residues. V dropped 4 bases and J dropped 2; count of bases not matched to a gene: 7. Germline V CDR1 and CDR2: SGHAT, FQNNGV.

This clonotype has a handful of counts. The chain employs TRBV7-9 and TRBJ2-1; tentatively, D is TRBD2 (5 bases). There are 13 residues in the CDR3. V lost 5 bases to trimming and J lost 7 bases, with 12 bases between them. The germline CDR1 and CDR2 sequences are SEHNR and FQNEAQ (reference sequence). For the CDR3, the DNA is TGTGCCAGCAGCCCCGGGGAAAAGAATGAGCAGTTCTTC. It encodes CASSPGEKNEQFF.

The chain couples TRBV7-9 to TRBJ2-7, with TRBD1 identical over 8 bases. The germline CDR1 and CDR2 sequences are SEHNR and FQNEAQ (reference sequence). CDR3 length equals 16 residues. V dropped 5 bases and J dropped 3; count of bases not matched to a gene: 12. The CDR3 loop reads CASSARLQGAFYEQYF. The CDR3 DNA reads as TGTGCCAGCAGCGCCCGTCTTCAGGGGGCTTTCTACGAGCAGTACTTC.

The chain couples TRBV15 to TRBJ2-1; 11 bases are shared with TRBD1. With 5 bases clipped from V and 5 bases from J, the junction kept 2 bases outside the gene matches. The CDR3 is 14 residues long. Germline CDR1 LNHNV, CDR2 YYDKDF (reference sequence). The CDR3 sequence is CATSGDRGDNEQFF. The CDR3 region has the DNA TGTGCCACCAGCGGGGACAGGGGGGACAATGAGCAGTTCTTC.

This clonotype has a count of ten or more. The chain joins TRBV7-8 to TRBJ1-5, with 7 bases fitting TRBD1. Unmatched junction bases numbered 12, after V lost 4 bases and J lost 6 bases. From germline, CDR1 is SGHVS and CDR2 FQNEAQ. CDR3 length: 16 residues. The CDR3 nucleotides are TGTGCCAGCAGCTGGACAAGACAGGGCTCTGGTCAGCCCCAGCATTTT. It encodes CASSWTRQGSGQPQHF.

This clonotype was recorded only once. V is TRBV11-1 and J is TRBJ2-5; D uncertain. The germline V and J ends were trimmed by 6 bases and 4 bases, with 12 bases remaining between them. The CDR3 extends over 13 amino acids. In germline, CDR1 is SGHAT, CDR2 FQDESV (reference sequence). CDR3 DNA sequence: TGTGCCAGCAGAGGAAGGGCTGGAGAGACCCAGTACTTC. Amino acid sequence: CASRGRAGETQYF.

This clonotype was seen a few times. This chain links TRBV13 with TRBJ1-1; tentative D call: TRBD1 (6 bases). There are 17 residues in the CDR3. Germline CDR1 and CDR2: PRHDT and FYEKMQ (reference sequence). With 0 bases removed from V and 4 bases from J, the gap between germline ends came to 18 bases. The CDR3 DNA is TGTGCCAGCAGCTTAGGCCATAAGGGGGACACGGGCACTGAAGCTTTCTTT. Encoded protein: CASSLGHKGDTGTEAFF.

V gene TRBV19 combines with J gene TRBJ1-5, with 9 bases aligning to TRBD1. The CDR3 covers 15 residues. V trimming: 6 bases; J trimming: 6 bases; junction bases outside the gene matches: 9. From germline, CDR1 is LNHDA and CDR2 SQIVND (reference sequence). The CDR3 sequence is CASSGDRVISQPQHF. The CDR3, as DNA: TGTGCCAGTAGCGGGGACAGGGTTATTTCTCAGCCCCAGCATTTT.

The V and J genes are TRBV12-3 or TRBV12-4 and TRBJ2-5, with TRBD2 identical over 8 bases. This CDR3 has 16 residues. Trimming took 7 bases from V and 5 from J; bases not matched to a gene: 15. Here the CDR3 reads CASTSGAGGPGETQYF. The CDR3 bases are TGTGCCAGCACCTCCGGGGCGGGGGGCCCGGGTGAGACCCAGTACTTC.

V and J are TRBV11-3 and TRBJ2-1; D may be TRBD1 (7 bases). The V end lost 6 bases, the J end lost 5 bases, and 14 bases lay between the germline ends. This CDR3 is built from 14 residues. Germline V CDR1 and CDR2: SGHNT, YENEEA. The DNA for the CDR3 is TGTGCCAGCAGTAATAGCAGGGGGGACAATGAGCAGTTCTTC. Translation gives CASSNSRGDNEQFF.

The chain links TRBV7-2 to TRBJ2-7, with D unresolved. The CDR3 spans 15 residues. Germline CDR1 is SGHTA and CDR2 is FQGNSA. Trimming took 2 bases from V and 2 from J, leaving 13 bases between them. CDR3 amino acids: CASSLSWAETYEQYF. CDR3 in DNA: TGTGCCAGCAGCTTATCTTGGGCAGAAACCTACGAGCAGTACTTC.

This clonotype was detected ten times or more. The chain combines TRBV7-2 with TRBJ2-7; 10 nucleotides agree with TRBD1. With 4 bases clipped from V and 3 bases from J, the junction kept 3 bases outside the gene matches. The germline CDR1 and CDR2 sequences are SGHTA and FQGNSA. The CDR3 is 14 amino acids. This chain's CDR3 is CASSSGQGNYEQYF. In DNA form, the CDR3 reads TGTGCCAGCAGCTCGGGACAGGGGAACTACGAGCAGTACTTC.

The chain has TRBV7-6 and TRBJ1-3, with 8 positions matching TRBD1. The germline V gene encodes CDR1 SGHVS and CDR2 FNYEAQ. V lost 7 bases, J lost 1 base, and 9 bases stayed unmatched. This CDR3 has 16 residues. CDR3 bases: TGTGCCAGCATCACCCAGGGGGCAGTTTCTGGAAACACCATATATTTT. Amino acid sequence: CASITQGAVSGNTIYF.

This clonotype was picked up one time. This chain connects TRBV19 to TRBJ1-1; unclear D gene. Per germline, CDR1 LNHDA and CDR2 SQIVND (reference sequence). This CDR3 has 13 amino acids. V dropped 6 bases and J dropped 4 bases, with 12 bases sitting between them. CDR3 in amino acids: CASRLTRSTEAFF. CDR3 nucleotides: TGTGCCAGTAGACTCACAAGATCCACTGAAGCTTTCTTT.

The rearrangement uses TRBV24-1 and TRBJ2-3, with D perhaps TRBD1 (6 bases). Trimming took off 0 bases at V and 8 bases at J, with 11 bases between the two ends. This CDR3 has 14 residues. Germline V lookup: CDR1 KGHDR, CDR2 SFDVKD. DNA of the CDR3: TGTGCCACCAGTGATTTGACTGCCAGGGGTACGCAGTATTTT. Its protein product is CATSDLTARGTQYF.

Only a few counts were recorded for this clonotype. The chain recombines TRBV11-2 with TRBJ2-4; no reliable D call. Germline CDR1 reads SGHAT; CDR2 reads FQNNGV. This CDR3 is built from 12 residues. V was trimmed by 8 bases and J by 6 bases, leaving 11 bases between them. The CDR3 sequence is CASLVKGNIQYF. CDR3 in DNA: TGTGCCAGCCTGGTGAAGGGAAACATTCAGTACTTC.